A selection of T cell receptor beta chains follows, all from one sample in a study of T cell responses to AZD1222 COVID-19 vaccine. Sequencing used immunoSEQ multiplex PCR; TCRdb keeps in-frame clones, though not all of them. The profile shows roughly 170,000 clones, 94% of them singletons. Source: peripheral blood, taken 28 days after the second AZD1222 dose. These receptors came from an adult who received the AZD1222 COVID-19 vaccine. The CDR3 runs from the conserved cysteine through the conserved F or W. D genes are given only for firm matches. The size entry is marked missing in some rows and otherwise reads once, few, many or a size class.

J gene | CDR3 length | D gene | clone size | V gene | CDR3 protein | CDR3 DNA
TRBJ1-4 | 14 | TRBD1 | . | TRBV6-5 | CASSSQGVWEKLFF | TGTGCCAGCAGCAGTCAGGGGGTATGGGAAAAACTGTTTTTT
TRBJ1-2 | 14 | . | . | TRBV13 | CASSLGRGSYGYTF | TGTGCCAGCAGCTTAGGCCGAGGGTCCTATGGCTACACCTTC
TRBJ2-4 | 16 | TRBD2 | . | TRBV4-3 | CASSPSGGVAKNIQYF | TGCGCCAGCAGCCCCAGCGGGGGGGTTGCCAAAAACATTCAGTACTTC
TRBJ2-2 | 16 | TRBD1 | . | TRBV23-1 | CASSQRDRGRGGELFF | TGCGCCAGCAGTCAAAGGGACAGGGGGCGTGGCGGGGAGCTGTTTTTT
TRBJ1-2 | 11 | . | . | TRBV12-3/TRBV12-4 | CASGDLDGYTF | TGTGCCAGCGGCGATCTTGATGGCTACACCTTC
TRBJ2-2 | 13 | . | . | TRBV12-3/TRBV12-4 | CASTHFGTGELFF | TGTGCCAGCACCCATTTCGGCACCGGGGAGCTGTTTTTT
TRBJ2-1 | 11 | . | . | TRBV30 | CAWRDLGEQFF | TGTGCCTGGAGGGATCTCGGTGAGCAGTTCTTC
TRBJ1-2 | 15 | TRBD1 | . | TRBV6-5 | CASSLDRALNYGYTF | TGTGCCAGCAGCTTGGACAGGGCATTGAACTATGGCTACACCTTC
TRBJ1-5 | 15 | TRBD1 | . | TRBV27 | CATARQGSSNQPQHF | TGTGCCACTGCGCGACAGGGGTCGAGCAATCAGCCCCAGCATTTT
TRBJ1-4 | 15 | . | . | TRBV5-1 | CASSSEQGSNEKLFF | TGCGCCAGCAGCTCGGAACAGGGTTCTAATGAAAAACTGTTTTTT
TRBJ2-1 | 20 | TRBD2 | . | TRBV2 | CASSEWRVSLAGGSKDEQFF | TGTGCCAGCAGTGAATGGAGGGTGTCTTTAGCGGGGGGGAGTAAGGATGAGCAGTTCTTC
TRBJ1-2 | 16 | . | . | TRBV19 | CASSYPSGQSFFDYTF | TGTGCCAGTAGTTACCCCAGCGGACAGTCTTTTTTTGACTACACCTTC
TRBJ2-3 | 17 | TRBD1 | . | TRBV6-2/TRBV6-3 | CASSYPLGQSSTDTQYF | TGTGCCAGCAGTTACCCCCTGGGACAGTCAAGCACAGATACGCAGTATTTT
TRBJ1-2 | 16 | . | . | TRBV15 | CATLLRPDSLNDGYTF | TGTGCCACCCTTCTCCGACCGGACAGCTTGAATGATGGCTACACCTTC
TRBJ1-5 | 16 | . | few | TRBV5-6 | CASNTFEGSGGQPQHF | TGTGCCAGCAACACCTTTGAAGGGTCGGGAGGACAGCCCCAGCATTTT
TRBJ1-1 | 14 | TRBD1 | . | TRBV5-8 | CASSDRGMNTEAFF | TGTGCCAGTTCGGACAGGGGGATGAACACTGAAGCTTTCTTT
TRBJ2-7 | 13 | . | . | TRBV27 | CASSFFKGYEQYF | TGTGCCAGCAGTTTCTTCAAAGGGTACGAGCAGTACTTC
TRBJ2-1 | 19 | TRBD2 | . | TRBV27 | CASSSSGGRGSSSYNEQFF | TGTGCCAGCAGTTCCTCGGGGGGGCGGGGGTCGAGCTCCTACAATGAGCAGTTCTTC
TRBJ2-7 | 14 | . | . | TRBV18 | CASSPLTEGGEQYF | TGTGCCAGCTCACCTTTGACAGAGGGGGGGGAGCAGTACTTC
TRBJ1-4 | 16 | . | . | TRBV30 | CAWSAGSKATNEKLFF | TGTGCCTGGAGCGCCGGCAGCAAAGCAACTAATGAAAAACTGTTTTTT
TRBJ2-7 | 17 | TRBD2 | . | TRBV4-1 | CASSQGLSGGNSYEQYF | TGCGCCAGCAGCCAAGGCCTCTCGGGAGGGAACTCCTACGAGCAGTACTTC
TRBJ1-2 | 16 | TRBD1 | . | TRBV13 | CASTSSRGQGSYGYTF | TGTGCCAGCACCTCCTCGCGGGGACAGGGAAGTTATGGCTACACCTTC